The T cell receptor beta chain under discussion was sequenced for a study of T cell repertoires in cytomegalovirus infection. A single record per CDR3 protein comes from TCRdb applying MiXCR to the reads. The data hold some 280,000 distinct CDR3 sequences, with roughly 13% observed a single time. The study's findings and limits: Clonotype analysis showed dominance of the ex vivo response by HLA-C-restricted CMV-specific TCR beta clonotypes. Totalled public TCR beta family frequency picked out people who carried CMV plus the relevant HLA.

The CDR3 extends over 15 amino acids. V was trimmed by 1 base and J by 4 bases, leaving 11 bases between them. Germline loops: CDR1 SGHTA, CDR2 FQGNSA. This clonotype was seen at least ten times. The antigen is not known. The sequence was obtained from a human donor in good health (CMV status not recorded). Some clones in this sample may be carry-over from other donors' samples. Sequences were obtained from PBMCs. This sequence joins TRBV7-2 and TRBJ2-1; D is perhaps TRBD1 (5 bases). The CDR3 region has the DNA TGTGCCAGCAGCTTAGGTCCAGGGTCTTACAATGAGCAGTTCTTC. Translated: CASSLGPGSYNEQFF.